The 27 T cell receptor beta chains given below trace back to one sample, sequenced in a study of T cell clonotyping in hematopoietic cell transplantation. The method was immunoSEQ multiplex PCR; TCRdb's version includes in-frame clones alone and lacks a portion of them. Counted here are fewer than 5,000 clones, 96% occurring once; the ten biggest clones make up about 2.5%. The specimen comprised PBMCs, sampled 100 days after allogeneic stem cell transplant. The receptor set was obtained from a male patient between 40 and 49 years old who had an allogeneic stem cell transplant from a related donor, so the T cells may come from the graft donor. Some clones in this sample may be carry-over from other donors' samples.

The chain recombines TRBV5-1 with TRBJ2-5; weak D call: TRBD2 (6 bases). The germline gives CDR1 SGHRS, CDR2 YFSETQ. The CDR3 is 15 residues long. Trimming pared 4 bases from V and 0 bases from J, leaving 13 bases between. CDR3 loop: CASSDPGGYQETQYF. CDR3 nucleotide sequence: TGCGCCAGCAGCGACCCTGGGGGGTACCAAGAGACCCAGTACTTC.

V gene TRBV30 combines with J gene TRBJ1-2, with D possibly being TRBD1 (6 bases). V was shortened by 2 bases and J by 5 bases, with 18 bases between the two germline ends. CDR1 is GTSNPN and CDR2 is SVGIG in the germline V gene (reference sequence). This CDR3 spans 15 amino acids. The CDR3 loop is CAWSRSRGRGYGYTF. The CDR3 DNA is TGTGCCTGGAGTAGAAGCAGGGGCCGGGGGTATGGCTACACCTTC. Combining the CDR3 with reference TRBV30 and TRBJ1-2 gives the whole variable domain SQTIHQWPATLVQPVGSPLSLECTVEGTSNPNLYWYRQAAGRGLQLLFYSVGIGQISSEVPQNLSASRPQDRQFILSSKKLLLSDSGFYLCAWSRSRGRGYGYTFGSGTRLTVV.

The chain couples TRBV10-3 to TRBJ1-3; D gene uncertain. The CDR3 spans 17 residues. V dropped 3 bases and J dropped 0 bases, with 15 bases sitting between them. Germline CDR1 is ENHRY and CDR2 is SYGVKD. The CDR3 nucleotides read TGTGCCATCAGTGATTCGGCCAACTCTACCTCTGGAAACACCATATATTTT. As protein: CAISDSANSTSGNTIYF.

This clone was observed once. This chain connects TRBV10-3 to TRBJ2-7, with D perhaps TRBD2 (6 bases). CDR3 length: 14 amino acids. Germline lookup yields CDR1 ENHRY and CDR2 SYGVKD. Deletions cut 4 bases from V and 3 bases from J, with 13 bases between. The CDR3 loop reads CAISGDFGNYEQYF. CDR3 nucleotide sequence: TGTGCCATCAGTGGGGACTTCGGCAACTACGAGCAGTACTTC.

Details on this clone: Within the sample, other DNA sequences also encode this same CDR3. V usage is TRBV4-1 and J usage is TRBJ2-1; D is unclear. Trimming removed 4 bases from V and 5 bases from J, with 6 bases in between. The CDR3 has 12 amino acids. Germline lookup yields CDR1 MGHRA and CDR2 YSYEKL. The CDR3 reads CASSPLNNEQFF. CDR3 DNA sequence: TGCGCCAGCAGCCCTCTGAACAATGAGCAGTTCTTC.

The rearrangement uses TRBV29-1 and TRBJ2-5; TRBD1 matches 10 bases. This CDR3 region has 15 residues. Germline-derived CDR1 and CDR2 are SQVTM and ANQGSEA. The trim removed 2 bases at V and 5 bases at J, leaving 8 bases unmatched. The CDR3 sequence: CSVEWDRGPWETQYF. The CDR3 DNA follows: TGCAGCGTTGAATGGGACAGGGGTCCATGGGAGACCCAGTACTTC.

The chain employs TRBV5-1 and TRBJ1-5; TRBD1 agrees at 7 bases. Losses at the gene ends were 3 bases for V and 2 bases for J; bases not matched to a gene: 5. CDR1 and CDR2 from the germline V gene are SGHRS and YFSETQ. The CDR3 is 15 amino acids. CDR3 nucleotides: TGCGCCAGCAGCTCGACAGGGAACGGCAATCAGCCCCAGCATTTT. Encoded protein: CASSSTGNGNQPQHF.

The rearrangement joins TRBV6-5 to TRBJ2-5, with unresolved D. The CDR3 is 12 residues long. With 2 bases removed from V and 5 bases from J, the gap between germline ends came to 6 bases. Germline V gene lookup returns CDR1 MNHEY and CDR2 SVGAGI. CDR3 nucleotide sequence: TGTGCCAGCAGTTACCCGTGGGAGACCCAGTACTTC. Its protein is CASSYPWETQYF.

The chain combines TRBV5-1 with TRBJ2-2; TRBD1 matches at 9 bases. J lost 6 bases, V lost 3 bases, and 6 bases had no gene match. CDR3 length: 15 amino acids. The germline CDR1 and CDR2 sequences are SGHRS and YFSETQ. CDR3: CASSSGGQGAGELFF. DNA of the CDR3: TGCGCCAGCAGCTCGGGGGGACAGGGTGCCGGGGAGCTGTTTTTT.

This clone was counted a single time. This chain connects TRBV6-1 to TRBJ1-2; D unclear. The germline CDR1 and CDR2 sequences are MNHNS and SASEGT. The CDR3 extends over 14 amino acids. V lost 4 bases and J 5 bases, leaving 14 bases between the germline ends. As DNA, the CDR3 is TGTGCCAGCAGTGTGGACCTATCGTTTTATGGCTACACCTTC. Translated, it gives CASSVDLSFYGYTF.

This chain uses TRBV14 with TRBJ2-5, with TRBD2 as a possible D gene (6 bases). Germline V gives CDR1 SGHDN, CDR2 FVKESK. This CDR3 has 16 residues. Trimming pared 0 bases from V and 7 bases from J, leaving 18 bases between. The CDR3 DNA reads TGTGCCAGCAGCCAAGATGGAGGGAGAAGGTGGGGGACCCAGTACTTC. Translating gives CASSQDGGRRWGTQYF.

V is TRBV19 and J is TRBJ2-7; D gene ambiguous. CDR1 LNHDA and CDR2 SQIVND come from the germline V gene (reference sequence). The CDR3 is made up of 16 amino acids. V gave up 9 bases and J gave up 0 bases, with 21 bases separating them. CDR3: CASTPGGQPSSYEQYF. In DNA, the CDR3 is TGTGCCAGCACCCCCGGCGGCCAGCCGAGCTCCTACGAGCAGTACTTC. The full variable domain, in which reference TRBV19 and TRBJ2-7 provide the parts outside the CDR3, is DGGITQSPKYLFRKEGQNVTLSCEQNLNHDAMYWYRQDPGQGLRLIYYSQIVNDFQKGDIAEGYSVSREKKESFPLTVTSAQKNPTAFYLCASTPGGQPSSYEQYFGPGTRLTVT.

This clone showed up just once. This chain uses TRBV4-3 with TRBJ1-1; D ambiguous. Germline CDR1 reads LGHNA; CDR2 reads YSLEER. The CDR3 extends over 13 amino acids. Trimming removed 0 bases from V and 0 bases from J, with 2 bases in between. In DNA, the CDR3 is TGCGCCAGCAGCCAAGAGATGAACACTGAAGCTTTCTTT. This encodes CASSQEMNTEAFF.

The chain recombines TRBV30 with TRBJ1-3, with TRBD1 as a possible D gene (5 bases). Deletions cut 5 bases from V and 3 bases from J, with 11 bases between. This CDR3 region has 13 residues. In germline, CDR1 is GTSNPN, CDR2 SVGIG (reference sequence). This CDR3 is CAWGHGYGNTIYF. CDR3 nucleotides: TGTGCCTGGGGACACGGATATGGAAACACCATATATTTT.

The chain employs TRBV5-1 and TRBJ1-5; unclear D gene. Trimming left V 2 bases short and J 4 bases short, with 10 bases between. This CDR3 region has 14 residues. Looked up from germline, CDR1 is SGHRS and CDR2 is YFSETQ. The CDR3 nucleotides are TGCGCCAGCAGCTTTGATGGCGGTAATCAGCCCCAGCATTTT. This translates into CASSFDGGNQPQHF.

The CDR3 region is CASSPGTNYEQYF. CDR3 nucleotides: TGCGCCAGCAGCCCCGGGACAAATTACGAGCAGTACTTC. V and J are TRBV10-1 and TRBJ2-7; maybe TRBD1 (6 bases). Deletions cut 6 bases from V and 4 bases from J, with 13 bases between. Germline V lookup: CDR1 WNHNN, CDR2 SYGVQD (reference sequence). This CDR3 has 13 amino acids.

The chain has TRBV7-8 and TRBJ1-4; a weak D match, TRBD1 (5 bases). The CDR3 is 16 residues long. Germline loops: CDR1 SGHVS, CDR2 FQNEAQ. Trimming stripped 1 base from V and 3 bases from J, with 12 bases between. CDR3 loop: CASSLVRVKANEKLFF. CDR3 DNA sequence: TGTGCCAGCAGCTTAGTCAGGGTGAAGGCTAATGAAAAACTGTTTTTT.

The chain couples TRBV28 to TRBJ2-5, with D perhaps TRBD1 (6 bases). CDR3 size: 12 residues. Trimming shortened V by 6 bases and J by 5 bases, and 10 bases separated the two germline ends. Germline CDR1 reads MDHEN; CDR2 reads SYDVKM. CDR3 bases: TGTGCCAGCAGCCACAGGGTGGAGACCCAGTACTTC. This translates into CASSHRVETQYF.

The V gene is TRBV5-1, the J gene TRBJ1-1; unclear D gene. CDR1 and CDR2 from the germline V gene are SGHRS and YFSETQ. The V end lost 2 bases, the J end lost 3 bases, and 8 bases lay between the germline ends. There are 13 residues in the CDR3. The CDR3 nucleotides are TGCGCCAGCAGCTTCTTCGGGGACACTGAAGCTTTCTTT. This codes for CASSFFGDTEAFF.

The chain carries TRBV6-1 and TRBJ1-4; D gene unclear. In germline, CDR1 is MNHNS, CDR2 SASEGT. V was shortened by 0 bases and J by 7 bases, with 12 bases between the two germline ends. CDR3 length: 15 residues. In DNA, the CDR3 is TGTGCCAGCAGTGAAGCCCCCGGCAATAGTGAAAAACTGTTTTTT. Amino acid sequence: CASSEAPGNSEKLFF.

The rearrangement joins TRBV27 to TRBJ1-6; D perhaps matches TRBD1 (5 bases). Germline V CDR1 and CDR2: MNHEY, SMNVEV (reference sequence). The CDR3 is 16 amino acids. The germline V and J ends were trimmed by 5 bases and 8 bases, with 19 bases remaining between them. CDR3 nucleotide sequence: TGTGCCAGCAGTCTCCGGACACCAGCAACCTATTCACCCCTCCACTTT. It is translated as CASSLRTPATYSPLHF.

V usage is TRBV28 and J usage is TRBJ2-6; the D gene is possibly TRBD2 (7 bases). There are 16 residues in the CDR3. Germline assignment: CDR1 MDHEN and CDR2 SYDVKM. V lost 3 bases and J lost 3, with 12 bases in between. The CDR3 is CASSLWGGGGANVLTF. CDR3 nucleotide sequence: TGTGCCAGCAGTTTGTGGGGGGGCGGTGGGGCCAACGTCCTGACTTTC.

The CDR3 region has the DNA TGTGCCAGCAGCGCCACCCAGAACACTGAAGCTTTCTTT. Encoded protein: CASSATQNTEAFF. The rearrangement links TRBV9 to TRBJ1-1; unclear D gene. Germline assignment: CDR1 SGDLS and CDR2 YYNGEE. The CDR3 length is 13 residues. V lost 3 bases to trimming and J lost 1 base, with 7 bases between them.

The chain links TRBV25-1 to TRBJ1-1; D remains ambiguous. The CDR3 contains 13 residues. V was cut by 2 bases and J by 6 bases, with 10 bases left in between. CDR1 MGHDK and CDR2 SYGVNS come from the germline V gene. The CDR3 is CASSETGLSEAFF. The CDR3, as DNA: TGTGCCAGCAGTGAAACTGGGCTTTCTGAAGCTTTCTTT.

This clone was observed a few times. V usage is TRBV2 and J usage is TRBJ1-2, with D possibly TRBD1 on 5 matching bases. The CDR3 consists of 14 residues. CDR1 and CDR2 from the germline V gene are SNHLY and FYNNEI. Trimming cost V 4 bases and J 9 bases, with 18 bases left between them. Here the CDR3 DNA reads TGTGCCAGCAGTGTAGGGGTAGACTACGATAGCTACACCTTC. Translated: CASSVGVDYDSYTF.

This sequence joins TRBV28 and TRBJ2-7, with TRBD2 matching over 8 bases. The CDR3 consists of 13 residues. Looked up from germline, CDR1 is MDHEN and CDR2 is SYDVKM. V gave up 8 bases and J gave up 6 bases; unmatched junction bases: 9. CDR3 DNA sequence: TGTGCCAGCCGTAAACTACTAGCGGTCGAGCAGTACTTC. It yields the protein CASRKLLAVEQYF.

The J gene is TRBJ2-3, the V gene TRBV10-3; tentatively, D is TRBD1 (6 bases). Trimming pared 0 bases from V and 4 bases from J, leaving 8 bases between. Germline CDR1 and CDR2: ENHRY and SYGVKD. CDR3 length: 14 amino acids. The CDR3 DNA reads as TGTGCCATCAGTGAGTCGACAGGCGCAGATACGCAGTATTTT. It encodes CAISESTGADTQYF.